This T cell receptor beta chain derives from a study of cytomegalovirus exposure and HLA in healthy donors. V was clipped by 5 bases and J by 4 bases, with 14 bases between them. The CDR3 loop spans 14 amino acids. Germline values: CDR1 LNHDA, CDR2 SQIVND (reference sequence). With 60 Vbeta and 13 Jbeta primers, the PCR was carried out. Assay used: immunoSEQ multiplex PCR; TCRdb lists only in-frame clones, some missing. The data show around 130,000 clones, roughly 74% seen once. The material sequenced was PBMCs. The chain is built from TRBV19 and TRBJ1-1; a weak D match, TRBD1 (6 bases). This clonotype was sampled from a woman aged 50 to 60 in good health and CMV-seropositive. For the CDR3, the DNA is TGTGCCAGTAGTGCCCTAAGAGGGGGCACTGAAGCTTTCTTT. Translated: CASSALRGGTEAFF.